The following is a TCR beta chain sequence with its context. Trimming removed 1 base from V and 0 bases from J, with 6 bases in between. Germline V gene lookup returns CDR1 PRHDT and CDR2 FYEKMQ (reference sequence). This CDR3 spans 14 amino acids. This sample was taken from a study of monozygotic twins with cystic fibrosis. Clones were read by immunoSEQ multiplex PCR, and TCRdb kept only the in-frame ones, dropping some. The profile covers approximately 8,700 clones, with about 90% appearing a single time and 5% to 7% taken by the ten largest. The specimen sequenced was blood. The chain uses TRBV13 and TRBJ2-5; D uncertain. The receptor was derived from a boy aged 2 to 9 with cystic fibrosis. The CDR3 reads CASSLAGYQETQYF. DNA of the CDR3: TGTGCCAGCAGCTTAGCGGGTTACCAAGAGACCCAGTACTTC.